This is a list of T cell receptor beta chains from one sample in a study of cytomegalovirus exposure and HLA in healthy donors. Here immunoSEQ multiplex PCR was the method, and the copy in TCRdb shows in-frame clones only, minus some. The sample holds 100,000 or so clones, under 80% seen once. Sequenced material: PBMCs. The receptor source for this set is a woman between 40 and 55 years old in good health and CMV-seropositive. The conserved cysteine and the conserved F or W are not part of the CDR3 here. D genes are given only for firm matches.

>TRBD2|TRBV6-4
ASSRDQRGEQF
>-|TRBV18
ASSPGGLGNTIY
>-|TRBV5-1
ASSLDRVNEQY
>-|TRBV7-9
ASSLVRGSGANVLT
>TRBD1|TRBV4-1
ASSHGENRGAGYT
>TRBD1|TRBV5-5
ASSLIAQGYGYT
>-|TRBV5-4
ASSFTGKSGNTIY
>TRBD2|TRBV6-1
ATGRETALAGELF
>-|TRBV15
ATSRTGGTPEKLF
>-|TRBV29-1
SGQGASYEQY
>TRBD2|TRBV7-9
ASSLGRLAGRPTDTQY
>-|TRBV5-1
ASTLITGSSEQY
>TRBD2|TRBV5-1
ASSYGSGGALETQY
>TRBD1|TRBV5-1
ASSYYRGRGTEAF
>-|TRBV5-6
ASSLGFRSSLYGYT
>-|TRBV7-6
ASSLTAGVNQPQH
>-|TRBV15
ATSSGLSQQY
>TRBD1|TRBV7-2
ASSSKQGAGTGELF
>TRBD2|TRBV5-1
ASSLAGLAGTYEQY
>-|TRBV5-1
ASSLEALSGANVLT
>-|TRBV5-1
ASRPTTSNYEQY
>-|TRBV7-9
ASSFGSLGGQY
>TRBD2|TRBV4-1
ASSQGQGLREGLFEQY
>TRBD1|TRBV28
ASSLFRDSRNYGYT
>-|TRBV29-1
SVSVNYGYT
>-|TRBV28
ASARLNTEAF
>TRBD2|TRBV5-6
ASSPGLRGAYEQY
>-|TRBV6-5
ASSDYRDFQPQH
>-|TRBV5-6
ASSWGGPTNEKLF
>TRBD1|TRBV7-2
ASSQGQTNEKLF
>TRBD2|TRBV29-1
SVGGLAGADTQY
>-|TRBV19
ASKPIGEGGTDTQY
>TRBD1|TRBV19
ASGGTGKNEQY
>-|TRBV28
ASISGAANEKLF
>TRBD1|TRBV2
ASSTGDSNQPQH
>TRBD2|TRBV11-2
ASSFGLADYNEQF
>-|TRBV6-5
ASTEERRQPQH
>-|TRBV14
ASSLDWGDGEKLF
>-|TRBV6-5
ASSPSGQAVYEQY
>-|TRBV25-1
ASSKAGFETEAF